This T cell receptor beta chain was identified during a study of shared clonotypes between healthy human individuals. Notes on the study in general: Relative to memory subsets, naive subsets generally showed larger estimated richness.

This clone turned up a few times. Its antigen is not known. The CDR3 extends over 12 amino acids. V gave up 9 bases and J gave up 5 bases; unmatched junction bases: 5. CDR1 is SNHLY, CDR2 FYNNEI, per germline. CD45RO-negative cells were positively selected for CCR7, leaving out terminally differentiated effector memory CD45RA+ cells. Assay used: immunoSEQ multiplex PCR; TCRdb lists only in-frame clones, some missing. The sample lists approximately 740,000 clones, around 93% occurring once. The sequencing sample was made of naive CD8+ T cells sorted from blood. The chain employs TRBV2 and TRBJ2-3; 7 positions agree with TRBD1. The sequence was obtained from a man under 40 in good health. The CDR3 protein is CASPSGGDTQYF. CDR3 bases: TGTGCCAGTCCCTCAGGGGGAGATACGCAGTATTTT.